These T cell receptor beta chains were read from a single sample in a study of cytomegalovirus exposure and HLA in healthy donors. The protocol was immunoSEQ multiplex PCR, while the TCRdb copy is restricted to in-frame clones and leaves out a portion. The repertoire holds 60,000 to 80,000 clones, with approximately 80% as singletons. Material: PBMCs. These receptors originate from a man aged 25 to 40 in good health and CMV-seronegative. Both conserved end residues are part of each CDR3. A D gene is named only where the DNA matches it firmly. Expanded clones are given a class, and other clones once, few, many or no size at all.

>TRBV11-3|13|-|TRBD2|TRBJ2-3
TGTGCCAGCAGCTTTGGACTAGATGATACGCAGTATTTT
CASSFGLDDTQYF
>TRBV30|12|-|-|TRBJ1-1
TGTGCCTGGAGTCGGGGAAATAGTCGAGCTTTCTTT
CAWSRGNSRAFF
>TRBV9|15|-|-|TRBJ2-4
TGTGCCAGCAGCGTAGCCGGACGGGGGAAAAACATTCAGTACTTC
CASSVAGRGKNIQYF
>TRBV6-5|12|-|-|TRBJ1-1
TGTGCCAGCAGTTTCCCCGGTACTGAAGCTTTCTTT
CASSFPGTEAFF
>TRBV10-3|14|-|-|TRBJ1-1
TGTGCCATCAGCCGTTCGTTGACAGCGACTGAAGCTTTCTTT
CAISRSLTATEAFF
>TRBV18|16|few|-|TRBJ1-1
TGTGCCAGCTCACCACAAGGAGGACAGACGAACACTGAAGCTTTCTTT
CASSPQGGQTNTEAFF
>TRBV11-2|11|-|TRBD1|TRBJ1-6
TGTGCCAGCAGCACCCGGGACAGGGTCCACTTT
CASSTRDRVHF
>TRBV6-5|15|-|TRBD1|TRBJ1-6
TGTGCCAGCAGTAGAGACAGGGGGCGCATTTCACCCCTCCACTTT
CASSRDRGRISPLHF
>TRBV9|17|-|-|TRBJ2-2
TGTGCCAGCAGCGTATCTAACAGCCGCGCGAACACCGGGGAGCTGTTTTTT
CASSVSNSRANTGELFF
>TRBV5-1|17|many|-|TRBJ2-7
TGCGCCAGCAGCCAACTGGGCGTCAGGGGAACCTCCTACGAGCAGTACTTC
CASSQLGVRGTSYEQYF
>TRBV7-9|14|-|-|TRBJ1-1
TGTGCCAGCAGCTTAGACGGGGGGGGAACTGAAGCTTTCTTT
CASSLDGGGTEAFF
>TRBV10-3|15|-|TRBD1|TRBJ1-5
TGTGCCATCAGTGAGAGTGACAGGGCTAATCAGCCCCAGCATTTT
CAISESDRANQPQHF
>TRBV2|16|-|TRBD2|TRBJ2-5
TGTGCCAGCAACCCGGGACTAGCGGTTCAACAAGAGACCCAGTACTTC
CASNPGLAVQQETQYF
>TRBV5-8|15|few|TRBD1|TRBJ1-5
TGTGCCAGCAGCCCTGGGACAGCAGGGGACCAGCCCCAGCATTTT
CASSPGTAGDQPQHF
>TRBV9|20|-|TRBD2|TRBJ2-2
TGTGCCAGCAGCGTAGCCTCTAGCGGGGGGCCTCGGGGGATCACCGGGGAGCTGTTTTTT
CASSVASSGGPRGITGELFF
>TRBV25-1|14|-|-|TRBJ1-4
TGTGCCAGCTCAAAAGGGGGGGCGGGGGTCGAACTGTTTTTT
CASSKGGAGVELFF
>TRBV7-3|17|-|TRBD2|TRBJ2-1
TGTGCCAGCAGCTTAGTCCGACTAGCGGGTGACTACAATGAGCAGTTCTTC
CASSLVRLAGDYNEQFF
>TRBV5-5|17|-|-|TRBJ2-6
TGTGCCAGCTGGGGCATGCTCGCACAAAGTCGGGCCAACGTCCTGACTTTC
CASWGMLAQSRANVLTF
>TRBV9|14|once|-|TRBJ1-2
TGTGCCAGCAGCGGGCGGACAGCTAACTATGGCTACACCTTC
CASSGRTANYGYTF
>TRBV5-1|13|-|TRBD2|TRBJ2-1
TGCGCCAGCAGGGAACGGGGGGGCAATGAGCAGTTCTTC
CASRERGGNEQFF
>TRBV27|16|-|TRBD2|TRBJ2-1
TGTGCCAGCAGTTTATTGGCGGGAGGGCCGGTTGATGAGCAGTTCTTC
CASSLLAGGPVDEQFF
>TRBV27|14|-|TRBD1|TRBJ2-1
TGTGCCAGCAGTTCAGGGGGCCATAACTATGAGCAGTTCTTC
CASSSGGHNYEQFF
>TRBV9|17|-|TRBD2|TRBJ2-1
TGTGCCAGCAGCGTAGGGCTAGCGGGGGGCCACGGCAATGAGCAGTTCTTC
CASSVGLAGGHGNEQFF
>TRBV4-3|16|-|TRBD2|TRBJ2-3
TGCGCCAGCAGCCAAGTACTAGCGGGCGGCCCGGATACGCAGTATTTT
CASSQVLAGGPDTQYF
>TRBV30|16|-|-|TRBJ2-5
TGTGCCTGGAGTGCACCAGAAATTACAGGGCGGGAGACCCAGTACTTC
CAWSAPEITGRETQYF
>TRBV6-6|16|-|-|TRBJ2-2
TGTGCCAGCAGTTACCCGTCGGTGGGGGGAACCGGGGAGCTGTTTTTT
CASSYPSVGGTGELFF
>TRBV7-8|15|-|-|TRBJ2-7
TGTGCCAGCAGGCGAGGGGGTGGGAGAAGCTACGAGCAGTACTTC
CASRRGGGRSYEQYF